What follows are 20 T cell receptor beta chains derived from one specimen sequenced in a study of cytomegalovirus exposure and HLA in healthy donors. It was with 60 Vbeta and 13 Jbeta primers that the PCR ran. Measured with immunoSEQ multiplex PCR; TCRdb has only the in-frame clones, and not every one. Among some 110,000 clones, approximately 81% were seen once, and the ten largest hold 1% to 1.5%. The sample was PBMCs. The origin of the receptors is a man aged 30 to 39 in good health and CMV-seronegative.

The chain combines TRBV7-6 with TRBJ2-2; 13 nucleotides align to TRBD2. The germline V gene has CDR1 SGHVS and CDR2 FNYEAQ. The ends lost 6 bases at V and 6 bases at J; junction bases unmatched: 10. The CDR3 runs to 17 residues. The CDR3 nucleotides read TGTGCCAGCAGATATACTACCGGGACTAGCGGGGCCGGGGAGCTGTTTTTT. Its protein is CASRYTTGTSGAGELFF. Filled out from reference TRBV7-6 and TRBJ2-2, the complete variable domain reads GAGVSQSPRYKVTKRGQDVALRCDPISGHVSLYWYRQALGQGPEFLTYFNYEAQQDKSGLPNDRFSAERPEGSISTLTIQRTEQRDSAMYRCASRYTTGTSGAGELFFGEGSRLTVL.

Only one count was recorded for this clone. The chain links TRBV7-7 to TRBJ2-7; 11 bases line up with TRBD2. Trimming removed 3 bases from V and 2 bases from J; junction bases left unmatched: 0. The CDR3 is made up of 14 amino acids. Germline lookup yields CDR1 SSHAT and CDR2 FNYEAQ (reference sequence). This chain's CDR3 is CASSLTSGTYEQYF. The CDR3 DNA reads TGTGCCAGCAGCTTGACTAGCGGGACCTACGAGCAGTACTTC.

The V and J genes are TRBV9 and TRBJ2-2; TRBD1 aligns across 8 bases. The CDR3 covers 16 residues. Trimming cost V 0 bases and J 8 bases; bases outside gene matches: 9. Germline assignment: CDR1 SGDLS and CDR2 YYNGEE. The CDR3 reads CASSVVGTGGIGELFF. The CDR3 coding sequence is TGTGCCAGCAGCGTAGTTGGAACAGGGGGGATTGGGGAGCTGTTTTTT.

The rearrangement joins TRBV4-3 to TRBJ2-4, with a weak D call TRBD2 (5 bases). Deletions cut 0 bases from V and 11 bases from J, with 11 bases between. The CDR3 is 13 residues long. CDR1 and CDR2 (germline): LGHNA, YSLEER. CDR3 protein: CASSQDTEDLQYF. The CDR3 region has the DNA TGCGCCAGCAGCCAAGATACGGAGGACCTTCAGTACTTC.

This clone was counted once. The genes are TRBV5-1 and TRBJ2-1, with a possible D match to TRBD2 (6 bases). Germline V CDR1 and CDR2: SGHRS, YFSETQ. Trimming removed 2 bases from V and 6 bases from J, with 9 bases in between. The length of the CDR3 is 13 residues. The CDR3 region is CASSFTSTNEQFF. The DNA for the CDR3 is TGCGCCAGCAGCTTTACTAGCACCAATGAGCAGTTCTTC.

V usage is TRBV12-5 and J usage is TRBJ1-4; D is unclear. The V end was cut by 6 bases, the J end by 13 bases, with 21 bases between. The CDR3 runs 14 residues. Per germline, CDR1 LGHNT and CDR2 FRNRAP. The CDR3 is CASGPNTVFRGLFF. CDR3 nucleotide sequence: TGTGCTAGTGGCCCCAACACGGTTTTTCGAGGACTGTTTTTT.

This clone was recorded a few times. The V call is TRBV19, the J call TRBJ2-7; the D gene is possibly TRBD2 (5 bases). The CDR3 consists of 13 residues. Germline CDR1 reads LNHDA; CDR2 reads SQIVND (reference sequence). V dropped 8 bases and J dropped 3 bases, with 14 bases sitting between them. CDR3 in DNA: TGTGCCAGTGGGGAGCGGACGAACTACGAGCAGTACTTC. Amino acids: CASGERTNYEQYF.

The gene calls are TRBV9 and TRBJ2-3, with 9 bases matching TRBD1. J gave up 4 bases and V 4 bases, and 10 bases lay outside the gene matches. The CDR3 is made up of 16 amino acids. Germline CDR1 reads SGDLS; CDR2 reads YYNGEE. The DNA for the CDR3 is TGTGCCAGCAGCCTTCCGGGACAGGGATTTCCAGATACGCAGTATTTT. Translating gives CASSLPGQGFPDTQYF.

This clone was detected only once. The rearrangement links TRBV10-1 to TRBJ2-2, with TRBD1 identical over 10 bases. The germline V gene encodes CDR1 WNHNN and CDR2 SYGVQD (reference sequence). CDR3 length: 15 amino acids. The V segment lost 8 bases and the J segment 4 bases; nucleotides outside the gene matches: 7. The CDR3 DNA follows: TGCGCCAGCGGGGCGGGACAGGGGAGCACCGGGGAGCTGTTTTTT. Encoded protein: CASGAGQGSTGELFF.

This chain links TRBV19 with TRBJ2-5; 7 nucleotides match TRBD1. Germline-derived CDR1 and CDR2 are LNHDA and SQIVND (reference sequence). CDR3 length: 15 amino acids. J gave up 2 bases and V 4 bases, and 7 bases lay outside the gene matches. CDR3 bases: TGTGCCAGTAGTAGGAGACAGGGTGCGCAAGAGACCCAGTACTTC. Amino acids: CASSRRQGAQETQYF.

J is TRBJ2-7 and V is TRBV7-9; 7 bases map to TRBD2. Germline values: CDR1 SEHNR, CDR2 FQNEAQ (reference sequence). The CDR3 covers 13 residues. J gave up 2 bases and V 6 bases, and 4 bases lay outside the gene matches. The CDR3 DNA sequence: TGTGCCAGCAGATCTAGCGGACCCTACGAGCAGTACTTC. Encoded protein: CASRSSGPYEQYF.

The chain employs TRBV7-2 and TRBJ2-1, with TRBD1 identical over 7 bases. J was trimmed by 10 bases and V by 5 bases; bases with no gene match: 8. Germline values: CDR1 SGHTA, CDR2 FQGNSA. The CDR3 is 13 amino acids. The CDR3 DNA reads TGTGCCAGCAGCACCGACAGGGAGCGGGAGCAGTTCTTC. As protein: CASSTDREREQFF.

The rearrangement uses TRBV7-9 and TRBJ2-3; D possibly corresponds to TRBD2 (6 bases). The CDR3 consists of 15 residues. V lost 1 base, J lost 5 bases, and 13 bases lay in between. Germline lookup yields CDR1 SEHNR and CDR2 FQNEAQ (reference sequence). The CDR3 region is CASSLVTSIIDTQYF. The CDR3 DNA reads TGTGCCAGCAGCTTAGTAACTAGCATCATAGATACGCAGTATTTT.

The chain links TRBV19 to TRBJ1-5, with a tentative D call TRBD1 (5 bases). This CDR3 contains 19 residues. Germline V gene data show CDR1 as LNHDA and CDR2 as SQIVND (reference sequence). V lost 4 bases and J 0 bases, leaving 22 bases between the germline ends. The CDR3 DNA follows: TGTGCCAGTAGTAGGCGGGACTCCCCAACGGCCCTTAGCAATCAGCCCCAGCATTTT. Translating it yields CASSRRDSPTALSNQPQHF.

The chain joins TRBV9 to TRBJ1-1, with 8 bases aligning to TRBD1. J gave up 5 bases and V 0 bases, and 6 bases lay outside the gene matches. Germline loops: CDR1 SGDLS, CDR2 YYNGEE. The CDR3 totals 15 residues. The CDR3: CASSVDFGQGTEAFF. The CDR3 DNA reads TGTGCCAGCAGCGTAGACTTTGGACAGGGAACTGAAGCTTTCTTT.

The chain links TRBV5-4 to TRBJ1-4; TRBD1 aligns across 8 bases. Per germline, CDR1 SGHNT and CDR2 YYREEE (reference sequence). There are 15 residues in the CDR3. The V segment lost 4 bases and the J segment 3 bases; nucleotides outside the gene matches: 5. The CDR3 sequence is CASSPQGASNEKLFF. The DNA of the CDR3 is TGTGCCAGCAGCCCCCAGGGGGCGTCTAATGAAAAACTGTTTTTT.

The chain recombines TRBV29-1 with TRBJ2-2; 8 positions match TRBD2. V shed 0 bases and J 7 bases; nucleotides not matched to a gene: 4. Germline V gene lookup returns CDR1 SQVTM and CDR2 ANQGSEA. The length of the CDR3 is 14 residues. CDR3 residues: CSVEDSGTGGELFF. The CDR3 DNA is TGCAGCGTTGAAGATAGCGGGACCGGCGGGGAGCTGTTTTTT.

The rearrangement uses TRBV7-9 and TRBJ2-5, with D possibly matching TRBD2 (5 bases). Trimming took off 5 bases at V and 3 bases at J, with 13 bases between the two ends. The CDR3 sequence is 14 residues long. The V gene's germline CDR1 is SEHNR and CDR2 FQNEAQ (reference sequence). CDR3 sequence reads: CASSPPSGEETQYF. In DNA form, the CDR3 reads TGTGCCAGCAGCCCGCCCTCCGGGGAAGAGACCCAGTACTTC. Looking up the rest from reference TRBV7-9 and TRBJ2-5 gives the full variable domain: DTGVSQNPRHKITKRGQNVTFRCDPISEHNRLYWYRQTLGQGPEFLTYFQNEAQLEKSRLLSDRFSAERPKGSFSTLEIQRTEQGDSAMYLCASSPPSGEETQYFGPGTRLLVL.

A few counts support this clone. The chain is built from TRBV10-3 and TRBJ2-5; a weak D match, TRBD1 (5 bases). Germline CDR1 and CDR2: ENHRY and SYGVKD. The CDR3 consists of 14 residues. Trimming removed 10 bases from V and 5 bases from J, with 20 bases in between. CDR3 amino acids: CASTPSGQGETQYF. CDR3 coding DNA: TGTGCCAGCACCCCGTCAGGGCAAGGGGAGACCCAGTACTTC.

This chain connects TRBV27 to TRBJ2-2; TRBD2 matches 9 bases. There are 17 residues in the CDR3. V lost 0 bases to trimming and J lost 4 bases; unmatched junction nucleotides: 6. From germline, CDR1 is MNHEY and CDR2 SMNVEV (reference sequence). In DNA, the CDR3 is TGTGCCAGCAGTTTATCAGGCGGGAGGGACTTCACCGGGGAGCTGTTTTTT. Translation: CASSLSGGRDFTGELFF.